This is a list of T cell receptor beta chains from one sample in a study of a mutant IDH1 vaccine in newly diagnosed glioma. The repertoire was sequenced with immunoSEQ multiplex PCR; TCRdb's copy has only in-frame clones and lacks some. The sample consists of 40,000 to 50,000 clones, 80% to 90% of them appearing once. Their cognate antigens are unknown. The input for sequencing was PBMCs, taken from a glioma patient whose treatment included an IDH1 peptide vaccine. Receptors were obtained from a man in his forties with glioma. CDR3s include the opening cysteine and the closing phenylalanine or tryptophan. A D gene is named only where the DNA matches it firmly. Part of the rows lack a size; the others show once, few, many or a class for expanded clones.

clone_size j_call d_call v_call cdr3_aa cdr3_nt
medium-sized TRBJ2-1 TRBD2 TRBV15 CATSRTSGSSSEQFF TGTGCCACCAGCAGAACTAGCGGGAGCTCGAGTGAGCAGTTCTTC
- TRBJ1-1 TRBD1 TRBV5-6 CASTRTGRNTEAFF TGTGCCAGTACCCGGACAGGGAGGAACACTGAAGCTTTCTTT
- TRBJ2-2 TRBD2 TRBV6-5 CASKGGRSTGELFF TGTGCCAGCAAGGGCGGGAGGAGCACCGGGGAGCTGTTTTTT
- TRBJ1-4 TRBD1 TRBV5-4 CASSQQGAVEKLFF TGTGCCAGCAGCCAACAGGGGGCCGTCGAAAAACTGTTTTTT
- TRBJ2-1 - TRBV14 CASSQDLARGANEQFF TGTGCCAGCAGCCAAGATCTTGCCAGGGGGGCCAATGAGCAGTTCTTC
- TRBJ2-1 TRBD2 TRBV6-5 CASRGLAGPRQFF TGTGCCAGCAGAGGACTAGCGGGCCCTAGACAGTTCTTC
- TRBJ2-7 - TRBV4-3 CASSQERQDGYEQYF TGCGCCAGCAGCCAAGAGAGGCAGGACGGCTACGAGCAGTACTTC
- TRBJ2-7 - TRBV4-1 CASSPWTYFSPLYEQYF TGCGCCAGCAGCCCCTGGACGTACTTTTCCCCCCTCTACGAGCAGTACTTC
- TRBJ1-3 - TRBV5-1 CASSQGQSGNTIYF TGCGCCAGCAGCCAAGGACAGTCTGGAAACACCATATATTTT
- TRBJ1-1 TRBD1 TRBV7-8 CASSAGTVKIEAFF TGTGCCAGCAGCGCTGGGACAGTCAAAATTGAAGCTTTCTTT
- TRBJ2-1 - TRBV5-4 CASSLPGSLNEQFF TGTGCCAGCAGCTTGCCGGGCAGCTTAAATGAGCAGTTCTTC
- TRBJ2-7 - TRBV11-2 CASSLGEDTYEQYF TGTGCCAGCAGCTTAGGAGAAGATACCTACGAGCAGTACTTC
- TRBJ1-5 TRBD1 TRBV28 CASNLRRGQSYSNQPQHF TGTGCCAGCAACCTACGGCGGGGACAGTCCTATAGCAATCAGCCCCAGCATTTT
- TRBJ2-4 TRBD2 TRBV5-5 CASSLAGVVHLAKNIQYF TGTGCCAGCAGCCTAGCGGGAGTGGTTCATCTGGCCAAAAACATTCAGTACTTC
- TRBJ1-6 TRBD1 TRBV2 CASSAGGGQYYSPLHF TGTGCCAGCAGCGCAGGGGGGGGACAGTACTATTCACCCCTCCACTTT
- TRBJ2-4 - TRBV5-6 CASSNRDILAKNIQYF TGTGCCAGCAGCAACCGGGACATCCTAGCCAAAAACATTCAGTACTTC
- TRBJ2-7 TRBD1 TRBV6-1 CASSELTGSSYEQYF TGTGCCAGCAGTGAATTGACAGGGAGCTCCTACGAGCAGTACTTC
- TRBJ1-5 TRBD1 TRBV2 CASGTGNQPQHF TGTGCCAGCGGGACAGGCAATCAGCCCCAGCATTTT